This TCR beta chain was identified in a study of T cell responses to AZD1222 COVID-19 vaccine. About the research overall: Researchers grouped second doses given at about 4 or about 12 weeks into one pool.

Generated by immunoSEQ multiplex PCR, the TCRdb table keeps only in-frame clones and is missing some. The repertoire consists of around 100,000 clones, with around 81% occurring once and the leading ten covering roughly 9.9%. The CDR3 is 15 residues long. The V and J ends lost 3 bases and 4 bases respectively, with 16 bases between them. CDR1 and CDR2 from the germline V gene are DFQATT and SNEGSKA (reference sequence). About this clone itself: Antigen unknown.

Study conclusions and caveats: Spike-specific TCR depth and breadth grew after two AZD1222 doses. Clonal diversity was possibly underestimated; the donors were predominantly white British and more often female. Seropositive at baseline were only a handful of AZD1222 recipients.

The starting material was peripheral blood, obtained on day 0 of AZD1222 vaccination. The source of this sequence is an adult in good health. The V call is TRBV20-1, the J call TRBJ1-5; D uncertain. CDR3 DNA: TGCAGTGCTAGTGCCGGGCCGGCGTCAAATCAGCCCCAGCATTTT. It is translated as CSASAGPASNQPQHF.